One and the same sample provided the 11 T cell receptor beta chains below, sequenced in a study of tumor and adjacent non-tumor tissue in lung cancer. The library came from three nested PCR rounds adapted from ARM-PCR protocols. MiXCR, applied by TCRdb to the multiplex PCR reads, yields one record per CDR3 protein. The sample has about 200,000 distinct CDR3 sequences, 70% to 75% seen once; the top ten hold approximately 25%. This sample's RNA came from whole unsorted tissue. Sequenced input: lung tumor tissue. Receptors were obtained from a man between 60 and 70 years old with non-small cell lung cancer.

About this clonotype itself: An end of the junction differs from the germline gene, which may be a read error. The CDR3 DNA reads TGCGCCAGCTGCCGAATCCCGGGGCCGATCAATGATCAGTTCTTC. As protein: CASCRIPGPINDQFF. The V gene is TRBV4-1, the J gene TRBJ2-1; D possibly matches TRBD1 or TRBD2 (5 bases each). Per germline, CDR1 MGHRA and CDR2 YSYEKL. The CDR3 has 15 residues.

On this clonotype itself: The junction departs from germline at one end; a sequencing error may be responsible. The rearrangement joins TRBV11-1 to TRBJ2-7, with 12 bases lining up with TRBD2. This CDR3 spans 15 amino acids. Germline loops: CDR1 SGHAT, CDR2 FQDESV (reference sequence). CDR3 nucleotide sequence: TGCGCCAGCAGCAGGACTAGCGGGACGGCAGACGGGCGGTACTTC. It translates to CASSRTSGTADGRYF.

This clonotype was recorded once. CDR3 residues: CASSFSGTDPPNEQFF. The CDR3 nucleotides read TGTGCCAGCAGCTTTTCAGGGACCGACCCCCCCAATGAGCAGTTCTTC. The V and J genes are TRBV11-3 and TRBJ2-1, with D tentatively TRBD1 or TRBD2 (5 bases each). Germline assignment: CDR1 SGHNT and CDR2 YENEEA. Between the trimmed V and J ends, which lost 3 bases and 6 bases, there was a span of 18 bases. The CDR3 has 16 residues.

Of note for this clonotype: One end of the junction is discordant with germline, which a read error may explain. This chain uses TRBV20-1 with TRBJ1-2; D may be TRBD1 (5 bases). The CDR3 totals 16 residues. CDR1 and CDR2 from the germline V gene are DFQATT and SNEGSKA (reference sequence). In DNA, the CDR3 is TGCAGTGCTAGAGGGGTTCTGCCGGTACAGGTCTATGGCTACACTTTC. Residues: CSARGVLPVQVYGYTF.

On this clonotype: Because the CDR3 is missing its conserved closing phenylalanine or tryptophan, this is likely a read error. The V call is TRBV20-1, the J call TRBJ2-1; D remains unclear. The germline CDR1 and CDR2 sequences are DFQATT and SNEGSKA (reference sequence). V was pared by 7 bases and J by 0 bases, with 16 bases between. The CDR3 loop spans 15 amino acids. This chain's CDR3 is CSVSDDGNSYNEQFL. The DNA for the CDR3 is TGCAGTGTAAGCGACGACGGAAACTCCTACAATGAGCAGTTCCTC.

On this clonotype: The germline gene is not matched at one end of the junction; a read error may be the cause. The chain has TRBV11-2 and TRBJ1-6, with D unclear. CDR1 and CDR2 (germline): SGHAT, FQNNGV. This CDR3 has 15 amino acids. This CDR3 reads CASNLEGTLNSPLHF. For the CDR3, the DNA is TGTGCCAGCAACTTAGAGGGTACCCTAAATTCACCCCTCCACTTT.

The V call is TRBV20-1, the J call TRBJ2-3, with D possibly being TRBD1 or TRBD2 (6 bases each). The germline V gene has CDR1 DFQATT and CDR2 SNEGSKA (reference sequence). This CDR3 comprises 18 residues. V was shortened by 1 base and J by 5 bases, with 25 bases between the two germline ends. The CDR3 coding sequence is TGCAGTGCTAGAGCCCCGAGGCTAGAGGGGGGCGGGGTAGATACGCAGTATTTT. Translation: CSARAPRLEGGGVDTQYF.

The chain is built from TRBV5-5 and TRBJ1-5; D gene ambiguous. Germline V gives CDR1 SGHKS, CDR2 YYEKEE (reference sequence). V was pared by 2 bases and J by 4 bases, with 7 bases between. The CDR3 is 13 residues long. The CDR3 sequence is CASSFLWNQPQHF. The CDR3 DNA follows: TGTGCCAGCAGCTTTCTATGGAATCAGCCCCAGCATTTT.

Worth noting for this clonotype: At one of its ends the junction is not consistent with the germline gene, which may arise from a read error. The chain couples TRBV29-1 to TRBJ1-5, with D perhaps TRBD1 (5 bases). The length of the CDR3 is 12 residues. Germline CDR1 SQVTM, CDR2 ANQGSEA. The CDR3 coding sequence is TGCAGCGGGGGCGGAAAGAATCAGCCCCAACATTTT. It is translated as CSGGGKNQPQHF.

A few counts support this clonotype. This chain joins TRBV10-3 and TRBJ1-5; 7 bases fit TRBD1. This CDR3 spans 13 amino acids. Germline loops: CDR1 ENHRY, CDR2 SYGVKD. The junction had 5 bases not matched to a gene; V was cut back by 8 bases and J by 4 bases. CDR3: CAIGQDGNQPQHF. The CDR3, as DNA: TGTGCCATCGGACAGGATGGGAATCAGCCCCAGCATTTT.

With regard to this clonotype: This is likely a read error, given that the CDR3 carries no conserved phenylalanine or tryptophan at its end. The chain carries TRBV20-1 and TRBJ2-7, with TRBD2 matching 8 bases. The CDR3 is made up of 11 amino acids. The V gene's germline CDR1 is DFQATT and CDR2 SNEGSKA (reference sequence). The CDR3 is CSGGRFHEQYL. CDR3 sequence (DNA): TGCAGCGGCGGGAGGTTCCACGAGCAGTACCTC.